The 27 T cell receptor beta chains below were found in one sample sequenced in a study of OX40 agonist ivuxolimab in advanced cancers. Data came from immunoSEQ multiplex PCR; TCRdb stores just in-frame clones and leaves some out. The sample lists roughly 50,000 clones, 85% to 90% seen once, with around 0.35% in the top ten. Sequencing was performed on CD4+ or CD8+ T cells sorted from blood, taken in a trial of the OX40 agonist ivuxolimab. These receptors were collected from an adult with an advanced solid tumor such as melanoma, head and neck, liver or kidney cancer.

In this sample, this clone turned up a few times. The J gene is TRBJ2-5, the V gene TRBV20-1, with D unclear. V gave up 3 bases and J gave up 5 bases, with 7 bases separating them. The CDR3 contains 11 residues. In germline, CDR1 is DFQATT, CDR2 SNEGSKA (reference sequence). The CDR3 bases are TGCAGTGCTAGTAAAGGGGAGACCCAGTACTTC. Its translation: CSASKGETQYF.

The chain recombines TRBV10-3 with TRBJ2-5; TRBD1 matches 7 bases. J gave up 2 bases and V 6 bases, and 6 bases lay outside the gene matches. The CDR3 spans 14 residues. CDR1 ENHRY and CDR2 SYGVKD come from the germline V gene. The chain's CDR3 is CAISVNRGQETQYF. The CDR3 coding sequence is TGTGCCATCAGCGTCAACAGGGGACAAGAGACCCAGTACTTC.

The chain recombines TRBV5-1 with TRBJ2-1; TRBD1 is a possible D gene (6 bases). The V end lost 0 bases, the J end lost 0 bases, and 10 bases lay between the germline ends. From germline, CDR1 is SGHRS and CDR2 YFSETQ. This CDR3 contains 16 residues. The CDR3 region is CASSLDGTPSYNEQFF. The CDR3, as DNA: TGCGCCAGCAGCTTGGATGGGACACCCTCCTACAATGAGCAGTTCTTC.

The V call is TRBV7-3, the J call TRBJ2-2, with no clear D. V lost 5 bases to trimming and J lost 2 bases, with 3 bases between them. Per the germline V gene, CDR1 is SGHTA and CDR2 is FQGTGA. The CDR3 has 12 amino acids. In DNA, the CDR3 is TGTGCCAGCAGCCCCAACACCGGGGAGCTGTTTTTT. Protein product: CASSPNTGELFF.

With respect to this clone: Its ends do not fully match the called genes, so a read error is possible. The chain has TRBV18 and TRBJ1-3, with TRBD1 matching 7 bases. Germline V gene sequence: CDR1 KGHSH, CDR2 LQKENI. The CDR3 spans 14 residues. The DNA for the CDR3 is TGTACCAGCTCACCACGGGACAGTGGGAACACCATATATTTT. Its translation: CTSSPRDSGNTIYF.

V gene TRBV12-5 combines with J gene TRBJ1-2; no reliable D call. Between the trimmed V and J ends, which lost 2 bases and 4 bases, there was a span of 5 bases. Germline V gene data show CDR1 as LGHNT and CDR2 as FRNRAP. The CDR3 extends over 12 amino acids. CDR3 amino acids: CASGLSGYGYTF. For the CDR3, the DNA is TGTGCTAGTGGTTTGTCAGGCTATGGCTACACCTTC.

In its sample, this clone was seen once. The genes are TRBV18 and TRBJ1-1; 8 nucleotides match TRBD1. The CDR3 sequence is 15 residues long. CDR1 is KGHSH and CDR2 is LQKENI in the germline V gene. The junction had 7 bases not matched to a gene; V was cut back by 6 bases and J by 1 base. In DNA form, the CDR3 reads TGTGCCAGCTCCCCGGGAGGACAGGGGAACACTGAAGCTTTCTTT. It is translated as CASSPGGQGNTEAFF.

V is TRBV4-2 and J is TRBJ2-1; D may be TRBD1 (5 bases). The germline V gene encodes CDR1 LGHNA and CDR2 YNFKEQ. V lost 1 base to trimming and J lost 5 bases, with 12 bases between them. The CDR3 has 15 residues. This CDR3 is CASSQVLGQNNEQFF. The CDR3 DNA reads TGTGCCAGCAGCCAAGTTTTAGGACAAAACAATGAGCAGTTCTTC.

The CDR3 protein is CASSSTGANQPQHF. CDR3 coding DNA: TGTGCCAGCAGCTCGACAGGGGCCAATCAGCCCCAGCATTTT. This chain connects TRBV7-2 to TRBJ1-5, with TRBD1 matching over 8 bases. Germline trimming cut 4 bases from V and 3 bases from J; bases unmatched to any gene: 2. CDR1 and CDR2 from the germline V gene are SGHTA and FQGNSA. The CDR3 is 14 residues long.

The chain employs TRBV7-7 and TRBJ2-1; tentatively, D is TRBD2 (6 bases). The CDR3 totals 14 residues. Germline loops: CDR1 SSHAT, CDR2 FNYEAQ (reference sequence). With 1 base removed from V and 7 bases from J, the gap between germline ends came to 11 bases. As DNA, the CDR3 is TGTGCCAGCAGCTTAGACGGGAGCTTAAATGAGCAGTTCTTC. It translates to CASSLDGSLNEQFF.

V gene TRBV6-5 combines with J gene TRBJ2-7, with a possible D match to TRBD1 (6 bases). V was trimmed by 1 base and J by 4 bases, leaving 11 bases between them. The CDR3 covers 14 residues. Germline CDR1 and CDR2: MNHEY and SVGAGI. The CDR3 nucleotides read TGTGCCAGCAGTTACTACAGCAGGGGTTACGAGCAGTACTTC. Its protein is CASSYYSRGYEQYF.

This clone was seen only once. Its ends do not fully match the called genes, so a read error is possible. The same CDR3 also results from other DNA sequences found in this sample. The V gene is TRBV11-2, the J gene TRBJ2-7, with D perhaps given as TRBD1 or TRBD2 (6 bases each). CDR3 length equals 14 residues. CDR1 and CDR2 (germline): SGHAT, FQNNGV. The CDR3 here is CASSLGGYSYEQYF. The CDR3 DNA reads TGCGCCAGCAGCTTAGGGGGGTACTCCTACGAGCAGTACTTC.

This chain uses TRBV18 with TRBJ1-2, with D possibly TRBD1 on 6 matching bases. CDR1 and CDR2 from the germline V gene are KGHSH and LQKENI. V lost 5 bases, J lost 1 base, and 14 bases lay in between. The CDR3 totals 15 residues. The CDR3 DNA reads TGTGCCAGCTCAGGAAGACAGGCCGATAACTATGGCTACACCTTC. Amino acids: CASSGRQADNYGYTF.

The chain recombines TRBV27 with TRBJ1-5, with D perhaps matching TRBD1 (6 bases). Germline loops: CDR1 MNHEY, CDR2 SMNVEV (reference sequence). V lost 9 bases, J lost 2 bases, and 23 bases lay in between. The length of the CDR3 is 17 residues. The CDR3 sequence is CASRGGRLLSGNQPQHF. The CDR3 DNA is TGTGCCAGTCGGGGGGGCAGGCTACTATCGGGCAATCAGCCCCAGCATTTT.

This chain uses TRBV5-5 with TRBJ1-1; 11 bases fit TRBD1. In germline, CDR1 is SGHKS, CDR2 YYEKEE (reference sequence). The CDR3 contains 15 residues. V lost 3 bases, J lost 5 bases, and 6 bases stayed unmatched. This CDR3 reads CASSSTGTGGTEAFF. The CDR3, as DNA: TGTGCCAGCAGCTCAACTGGGACAGGGGGGACTGAAGCTTTCTTT.

J is TRBJ2-7 and V is TRBV7-2, with D possibly TRBD2 on 6 matching bases. The CDR3 totals 13 residues. Trimming took off 6 bases at V and 0 bases at J, with 9 bases between the two ends. Germline V CDR1 and CDR2: SGHTA, FQGNSA. CDR3 amino acids: CASSLDYSYEQYF. The DNA of the CDR3 is TGTGCCAGCAGTCTGGACTACTCCTACGAGCAGTACTTC. The full variable domain, in which reference TRBV7-2 and TRBJ2-7 provide the parts outside the CDR3, is GAGVSQSPSNKVTEKGKDVELRCDPISGHTALYWYRQSLGQGLEFLIYFQGNSAPDKSGLPSDRFSAERTGGSVSTLTIQRTQQEDSAVYLCASSLDYSYEQYFGPGTRLTVT.

The V call is TRBV7-9, the J call TRBJ1-4; D not certain. The germline CDR1 and CDR2 sequences are SEHNR and FQNEAQ (reference sequence). Trimming pared 3 bases from V and 0 bases from J, leaving 17 bases between. CDR3 length: 18 residues. The CDR3: CASSFPPGSIATNEKLFF. The CDR3 nucleotides are TGTGCCAGCAGCTTCCCGCCGGGCAGTATTGCAACTAATGAAAAACTGTTTTTT.

This clone was recorded only once. This chain uses TRBV7-9 with TRBJ1-1; no firm D call. V lost 2 bases and J lost 7, with 5 bases in between. This CDR3 region has 11 residues. Per germline, CDR1 SEHNR and CDR2 FQNEAQ (reference sequence). CDR3 loop: CASSLKGEAFF. The CDR3 region has the DNA TGTGCCAGCAGCTTAAAGGGTGAAGCTTTCTTT.

In this sample, this clone turned up once. One junction end disagrees with the germline gene, perhaps due to a read error. Other DNA sequences in this specimen translate into the identical CDR3. The chain links TRBV7-2 to TRBJ1-1; D remains ambiguous. Germline CDR1 and CDR2: SGHTA and FQGNSA. This CDR3 is 13 amino acids long. CDR3 in amino acids: CASSLERNPEAFF. CDR3 nucleotides: TGTGCCAGCAGCTTAGAGCGGAACCCTGAAGCTTTCTTT.

CDR3 nucleotides: TGTGCCAGCACGGAGGGACACTTGGCTTCCTACGAGCAGTACTTC. It is translated as CASTEGHLASYEQYF. The genes are TRBV6-1 and TRBJ2-7, with D possibly being TRBD1 or TRBD2 (6 bases each). This CDR3 comprises 15 residues. CDR1 is MNHNS and CDR2 is SASEGT in the germline V gene. V lost 7 bases to trimming and J lost 1 base, with 17 bases between them.

The chain links TRBV7-9 to TRBJ2-5; perhaps TRBD2 as D (6 bases). Germline V gene lookup returns CDR1 SEHNR and CDR2 FQNEAQ (reference sequence). The CDR3 spans 14 residues. Trimming cost V 5 bases and J 1 base, with 11 bases left between them. The CDR3 nucleotides read TGTGCCAGCAGCCCCCCCGGGGGCCAAGAGACCCAGTACTTC. Protein product: CASSPPGGQETQYF. The complete variable domain, with remaining parts taken from reference TRBV7-9 and TRBJ2-5, reads DTGVSQNPRHKITKRGQNVTFRCDPISEHNRLYWYRQTLGQGPEFLTYFQNEAQLEKSRLLSDRFSAERPKGSFSTLEIQRTEQGDSAMYLCASSPPGGQETQYFGPGTRLLVL.

V usage is TRBV5-4 and J usage is TRBJ2-6; D tentatively fits TRBD1 or TRBD2 (6 bases each). The CDR3 is 16 residues long. V was cut by 4 bases and J by 6 bases, with 17 bases left in between. Germline V gives CDR1 SGHNT, CDR2 YYREEE (reference sequence). The DNA for the CDR3 is TGTGCCAGCAGCCTTCCCAAGGGGGGTGCGGCCAACGTCCTGACTTTC. Translating it yields CASSLPKGGAANVLTF. Looking up the rest from reference TRBV5-4 and TRBJ2-6 gives the full variable domain: ETGVTQSPTHLIKTRGQQVTLRCSSQSGHNTVSWYQQALGQGPQFIFQYYREEENGRGNFPPRFSGLQFPNYSSELNVNALELDDSALYLCASSLPKGGAANVLTFGAGSRLTVL.

The J gene is TRBJ2-3, the V gene TRBV5-1, with a weak D call TRBD2 (5 bases). CDR3 size: 16 residues. V lost 0 bases to trimming and J lost 6 bases, with 17 bases between them. Germline V gene lookup returns CDR1 SGHRS and CDR2 YFSETQ. CDR3 DNA sequence: TGCGCCAGCAGCTTGGCCCCGGCGGGCATGACCGATACGCAGTATTTT. This gives the protein CASSLAPAGMTDTQYF.

The chain couples TRBV29-1 to TRBJ1-1; the D gene is possibly TRBD1 (6 bases). The germline V gene encodes CDR1 SQVTM and CDR2 ANQGSEA. The V end was cut by 3 bases, the J end by 11 bases, with 19 bases between. This CDR3 is built from 13 residues. CDR3: CSVERRQDWWAFF. In nucleotides, the CDR3 is TGCAGCGTTGAGAGGAGACAGGATTGGTGGGCTTTCTTT.

This clone was found a few times. V gene TRBV21-1 combines with J gene TRBJ2-7; the table's D gene call, TRBD1, was not cross checked with the DNA. TRBV21-1 is given as a pseudogene. There are 24 residues in the CDR3. In DNA, the CDR3 is TGTGCCAGCAGCAAAGACAGGGGAGCGGCTACCGAAAAAACCCCTTACAAGGGATCCTACGAGCAGTACTTC. Translated: CASSKDRGAATEKTPYKGSYEQYF.

The chain recombines TRBV18 with TRBJ1-2; unclear D gene. This CDR3 spans 13 amino acids. Germline V gene data show CDR1 as KGHSH and CDR2 as LQKENI. V shed 6 bases and J shed 10 bases, with 18 bases lying between them. CDR3 nucleotides: TGTGCCAGCTCCCTCGTAGACGGGCCACCCTACACCTTC. This sequence encodes CASSLVDGPPYTF.

The genes are TRBV28 and TRBJ2-3; 10 positions match TRBD2. Unmatched junction bases numbered 17, after V lost 5 bases and J lost 3 bases. This CDR3 has 19 residues. Germline V CDR1 and CDR2: MDHEN, SYDVKM. The CDR3 sequence: CASSPTSGRAVLETDTQYF. The CDR3 bases are TGTGCCAGCAGTCCTACAAGCGGGAGGGCCGTTCTCGAAACAGATACGCAGTATTTT.